The 17 T cell receptor beta chains in this list originate from one sample, sequenced in a study of cytomegalovirus exposure and HLA in healthy donors. Researchers ran the PCR with 60 Vbeta and 13 Jbeta primers. Only in-frame clones appear in the TCRdb table, and some are missing; sequencing was by immunoSEQ multiplex PCR. The sample includes 75,000 to 90,000 clones, 65% to 85% of them seen just once. The specimen sequenced was PBMCs. The receptor source for this set is a man in his forties or fifties in good health and CMV-seronegative.

This rearrangement joins TRBV9 to TRBJ2-4; a weak D match, TRBD2 (5 bases). The CDR3 loop spans 15 amino acids. V was trimmed by 0 bases and J by 6 bases, leaving 13 bases between them. Germline assignment: CDR1 SGDLS and CDR2 YYNGEE. The CDR3 region has the DNA TGTGCCAGCAGCGTAGAGTCGGGAAACCGAAACATTCAGTACTTC. Protein product: CASSVESGNRNIQYF.

The chain employs TRBV7-3 and TRBJ2-3, with TRBD1 matching over 7 bases. CDR3 length equals 15 residues. In germline, CDR1 is SGHTA, CDR2 FQGTGA. Losses at the gene ends were 5 bases for V and 3 bases for J; bases not matched to a gene: 8. The CDR3 here is CASSEQGQWTDTQYF. CDR3 DNA: TGTGCCAGCAGCGAACAGGGGCAGTGGACAGATACGCAGTATTTT.

CDR3 bases: TGTGCCAGCACAGACGAGGGAGGGGCCTACAATGAGCAGTTCTTC. This encodes CASTDEGGAYNEQFF. This sequence joins TRBV28 and TRBJ2-1; 7 nucleotides align to TRBD2. This CDR3 region has 15 residues. Trimming took 7 bases from V and 2 from J; bases not matched to a gene: 8. Germline V gene sequence: CDR1 MDHEN, CDR2 SYDVKM. The entire variable domain, with the rest obtained from reference TRBV28 and TRBJ2-1, is as follows: DVKVTQSSRYLVKRTGEKVFLECVQDMDHENMFWYRQDPGLGLRLIYFSYDVKMKEKGDIPEGYSVSREKKERFSLILESASTNQTSMYLCASTDEGGAYNEQFFGPGTRLTVL.

The CDR3 bases are TGTGCCAGCAGCCGGGGACAGGCCGAAAAGCAGTTCTTC. Protein: CASSRGQAEKQFF. V is TRBV7-3 and J is TRBJ2-1; 8 bases agree with TRBD1. The CDR3 spans 13 residues. The J segment lost 11 bases and the V segment lost 5 bases, leaving 8 bases of the junction unmatched. Germline values: CDR1 SGHTA, CDR2 FQGTGA.

V gene TRBV6-1 combines with J gene TRBJ1-1, with a possible D match to TRBD1 (5 bases). Per germline, CDR1 MNHNS and CDR2 SASEGT. V was pared by 4 bases and J by 5 bases, with 11 bases between. The CDR3 extends over 13 amino acids. The CDR3 loop reads CASSASGKTEAFF. The CDR3 bases are TGTGCCAGCAGTGCTTCAGGGAAGACTGAAGCTTTCTTT.

This chain connects TRBV6-6 to TRBJ1-2; D remains ambiguous. CDR1 is MNHNY, CDR2 SVGAGI, per germline (reference sequence). This CDR3 region has 13 residues. V was shortened by 2 bases and J by 4 bases, with 8 bases between the two germline ends. In nucleotides, the CDR3 is TGTGCCAGCAGTTACGCGGGGTTCTATGGCTACACCTTC. Translating it yields CASSYAGFYGYTF.

The chain has TRBV5-4 and TRBJ2-7; 9 nucleotides match TRBD2. Per the germline V gene, CDR1 is SGHNT and CDR2 is YYREEE (reference sequence). The ends lost 3 bases at V and 4 bases at J; junction bases unmatched: 17. The CDR3 totals 18 residues. CDR3 nucleotide sequence: TGTGCCAGCAGCTCCTGGATACGAAGCGGGGGGCCGGGGTACGAGCAGTACTTC. This encodes CASSSWIRSGGPGYEQYF.

This clone showed up just a few times. V gene TRBV5-4 combines with J gene TRBJ2-7; 9 bases line up with TRBD1. The CDR3 runs to 13 residues. J gave up 6 bases and V 4 bases, and 5 bases lay outside the gene matches. The germline gives CDR1 SGHNT, CDR2 YYREEE (reference sequence). CDR3 loop: CASSLQGAIEQYF. The CDR3 coding sequence is TGTGCCAGCAGCCTACAGGGGGCTATCGAGCAGTACTTC. The whole variable domain, remainder taken from reference TRBV5-4 and TRBJ2-7, is ETGVTQSPTHLIKTRGQQVTLRCSSQSGHNTVSWYQQALGQGPQFIFQYYREEENGRGNFPPRFSGLQFPNYSSELNVNALELDDSALYLCASSLQGAIEQYFGPGTRLTVT.

The rearrangement joins TRBV18 to TRBJ1-1; 10 nucleotides align to TRBD1. The CDR3 loop spans 15 amino acids. Germline lookup yields CDR1 KGHSH and CDR2 LQKENI. The junction had 2 bases not matched to a gene; V was cut back by 1 base and J by 3 bases. CDR3 residues: CASSPRQGAYTEAFF. The CDR3 DNA follows: TGTGCCAGCTCACCACGACAGGGGGCGTACACTGAAGCTTTCTTT.

CDR3 loop: CASSPSAPFLGAEAFF. The CDR3 region has the DNA TGTGCCAGCAGCCCATCTGCTCCCTTTCTGGGCGCTGAAGCTTTCTTT. The chain combines TRBV7-3 with TRBJ1-1; D is unclear. Germline V gene data show CDR1 as SGHTA and CDR2 as FQGTGA. Deletions cut 5 bases from V and 6 bases from J, with 22 bases between. CDR3 length equals 16 residues.

The chain joins TRBV10-2 to TRBJ1-4, with TRBD1 identical over 8 bases. Germline CDR1 reads WSHSY; CDR2 reads SAAADI. The CDR3 spans 14 residues. After removal of 5 bases from V and 10 bases from J, the junction contained 9 bases not matched to a gene. DNA for the CDR3: TGCGCCAGCAGTATGACAGGGGAGTACGGAAAACTGTTTTTT. Translated, it gives CASSMTGEYGKLFF.

J is TRBJ1-1 and V is TRBV7-8; D is possibly TRBD1 (5 bases). V was cut by 5 bases and J by 0 bases, with 16 bases left in between. The CDR3 totals 16 residues. Germline V gene data show CDR1 as SGHVS and CDR2 as FQNEAQ. The DNA of the CDR3 is TGTGCCAGCAGCCTCAATGTTAGGGGAATGAACACTGAAGCTTTCTTT. This gives the protein CASSLNVRGMNTEAFF.

The V gene is TRBV4-2, the J gene TRBJ2-2, with 9 positions matching TRBD1. There are 15 residues in the CDR3. From germline, CDR1 is LGHNA and CDR2 YNFKEQ. The junction had 5 bases not matched to a gene; V was cut back by 7 bases and J by 2 bases. CDR3 loop: CASTVDRGNTGELFF. CDR3 coding DNA: TGTGCCAGCACCGTGGACAGGGGAAACACCGGGGAGCTGTTTTTT.

The V call is TRBV4-1, the J call TRBJ1-4; weak D call: TRBD1 (6 bases). Germline assignment: CDR1 MGHRA and CDR2 YSYEKL. V lost 2 bases, J lost 8 bases, and 12 bases lay in between. There are 14 residues in the CDR3. The CDR3 DNA follows: TGCGCCAGCAGCCAATCCGAGGGGGGGGAAAAACTGTTTTTT. Protein sequence: CASSQSEGGEKLFF.

V usage is TRBV18 and J usage is TRBJ1-3, with a tentative D call TRBD1 (5 bases). V dropped 3 bases and J dropped 0 bases, with 12 bases sitting between them. The CDR3 loop spans 16 amino acids. Germline CDR1 is KGHSH and CDR2 is LQKENI. The CDR3 loop is CASSPDNPLSGNTIYF. In nucleotides, the CDR3 is TGTGCCAGCTCACCGGACAATCCTCTCTCTGGAAACACCATATATTTT.

The V and J genes are TRBV15 and TRBJ2-3, with 11 bases that match TRBD2. Germline CDR1 is LNHNV and CDR2 is YYDKDF (reference sequence). CDR3 length: 16 residues. Trimming took 7 bases from V and 2 from J; bases not matched to a gene: 8. The chain's CDR3 is CATTKRLAGNTDTQYF. Written as DNA, the CDR3 is TGTGCCACCACCAAGCGACTAGCGGGGAACACAGATACGCAGTATTTT. The entire variable domain, with the rest obtained from reference TRBV15 and TRBJ2-3, is as follows: DAMVIQNPRYQVTQFGKPVTLSCSQTLNHNVMYWYQQKSSQAPKLLFHYYDKDFNNEADTPDNFQSRRPNTSFCFLDIRSPGLGDTAMYLCATTKRLAGNTDTQYFGPGTRLTVL.

The rearrangement joins TRBV19 to TRBJ1-2; unclear D gene. Trimming shortened V by 5 bases and J by 4 bases, and 14 bases separated the two germline ends. This CDR3 comprises 14 residues. Germline V CDR1 and CDR2: LNHDA, SQIVND (reference sequence). The CDR3, as DNA: TGTGCCAGTAGTCCACCGGAGTTTTTCTATGGCTACACCTTC. Protein product: CASSPPEFFYGYTF.